What follows is one TCR beta chain and its context. Its target is unknown. V lost 1 base to trimming and J lost 4 bases, with 7 bases between them. The CDR3 loop spans 13 amino acids. Germline CDR1 is SEHNR and CDR2 is FQNEAQ (reference sequence). Only CD45RO-negative cells positively selected for CCR7 counted as naive CD8 cells, so terminally differentiated effector memory CD45RA+ cells were excluded. The sample originates from a study of shared clonotypes between healthy human individuals. Findings of the study overall: Generation probabilities were higher for clonotypes shared across all four sorted-subset donors than for unshared ones.

TCRdb's table, derived via immunoSEQ multiplex PCR, lists solely in-frame clones and lacks some. The sample shows 750,000 to 1,000,000 clones, around 93% of them seen only once. The V call is TRBV7-9, the J call TRBJ2-5; D uncertain. Material for sequencing was naive CD8+ T cells sorted from blood. The TCR was taken from a man younger than 40 in good health. This chain's CDR3 is CASSLGVGETQYF. The CDR3, as DNA: TGTGCCAGCAGCTTAGGGGTCGGAGAGACCCAGTACTTC.